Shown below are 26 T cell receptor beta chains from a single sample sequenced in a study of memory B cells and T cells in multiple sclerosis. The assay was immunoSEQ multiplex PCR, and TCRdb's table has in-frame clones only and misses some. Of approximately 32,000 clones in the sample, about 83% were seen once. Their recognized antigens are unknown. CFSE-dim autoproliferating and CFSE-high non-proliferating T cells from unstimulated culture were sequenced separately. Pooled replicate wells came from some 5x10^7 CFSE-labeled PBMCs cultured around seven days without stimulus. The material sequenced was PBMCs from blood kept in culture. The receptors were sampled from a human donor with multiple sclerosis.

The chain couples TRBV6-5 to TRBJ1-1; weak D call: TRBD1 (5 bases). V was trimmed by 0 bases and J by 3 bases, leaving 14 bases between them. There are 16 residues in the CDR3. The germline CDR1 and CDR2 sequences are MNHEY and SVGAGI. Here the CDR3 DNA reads TGTGCCAGCAGTTACTCGTTCGGGGGTCCGGACACTGAAGCTTTCTTT. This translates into CASSYSFGGPDTEAFF.

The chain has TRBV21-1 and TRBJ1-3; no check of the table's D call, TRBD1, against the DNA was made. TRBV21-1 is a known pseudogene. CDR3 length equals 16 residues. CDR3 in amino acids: CASSKFIGAAGNTIYF. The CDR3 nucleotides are TGTGCCAGCAGCAAATTTATAGGGGCCGCTGGAAACACCATATATTTT.

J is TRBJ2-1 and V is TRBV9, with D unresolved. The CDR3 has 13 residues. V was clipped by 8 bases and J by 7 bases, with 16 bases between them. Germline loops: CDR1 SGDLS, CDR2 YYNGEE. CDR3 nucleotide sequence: TGTGCCAGTACGCCACTCACTCGGAATGAGCAGTTCTTC. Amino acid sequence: CASTPLTRNEQFF.

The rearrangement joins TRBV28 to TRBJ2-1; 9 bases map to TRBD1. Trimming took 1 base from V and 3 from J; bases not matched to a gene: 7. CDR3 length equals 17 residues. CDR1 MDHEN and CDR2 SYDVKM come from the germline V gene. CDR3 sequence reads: CASSLSPGTGNYNEQFF. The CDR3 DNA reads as TGTGCCAGCAGTTTATCCCCGGGGACAGGGAACTACAATGAGCAGTTCTTC.

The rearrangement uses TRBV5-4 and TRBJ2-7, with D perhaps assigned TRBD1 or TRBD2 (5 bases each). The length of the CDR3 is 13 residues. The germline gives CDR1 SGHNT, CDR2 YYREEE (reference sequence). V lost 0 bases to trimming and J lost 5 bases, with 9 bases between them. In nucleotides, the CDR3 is TGTGCCAGCAGCTTGGGGGGGTTCAACGAGCAGTACTTC. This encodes CASSLGGFNEQYF. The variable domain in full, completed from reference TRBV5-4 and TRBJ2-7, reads ETGVTQSPTHLIKTRGQQVTLRCSSQSGHNTVSWYQQALGQGPQFIFQYYREEENGRGNFPPRFSGLQFPNYSSELNVNALELDDSALYLCASSLGGFNEQYFGPGTRLTVT.

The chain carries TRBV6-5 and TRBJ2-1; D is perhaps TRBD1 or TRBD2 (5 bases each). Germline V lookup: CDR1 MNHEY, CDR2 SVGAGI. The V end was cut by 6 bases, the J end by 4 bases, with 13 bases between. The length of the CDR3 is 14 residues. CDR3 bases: TGTGCCAGCAGCCCCTCTGGGGGATACAATGAGCAGTTCTTC. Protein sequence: CASSPSGGYNEQFF.

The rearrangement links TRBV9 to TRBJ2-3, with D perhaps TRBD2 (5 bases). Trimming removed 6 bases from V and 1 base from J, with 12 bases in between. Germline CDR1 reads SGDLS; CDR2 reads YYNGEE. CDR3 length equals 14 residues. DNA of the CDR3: TGTGCCAGCACAGGAGCGGCCGGCACAGATACGCAGTATTTT. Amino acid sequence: CASTGAAGTDTQYF.

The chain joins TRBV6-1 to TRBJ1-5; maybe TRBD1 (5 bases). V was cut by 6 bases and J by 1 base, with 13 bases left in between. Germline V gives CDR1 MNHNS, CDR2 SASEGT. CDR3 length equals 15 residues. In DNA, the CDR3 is TGTGCCAGCAGGATCTCAGGGACGAGCAATCAGCCCCAGCATTTT. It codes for CASRISGTSNQPQHF.

The CDR3 loop is CATSRVQGIGNTIYF. The CDR3 bases are TGTGCCACCAGCAGAGTACAGGGGATTGGAAACACCATATATTTT. This chain links TRBV15 with TRBJ1-3, with TRBD1 matching over 7 bases. The germline V gene has CDR1 LNHNV and CDR2 YYDKDF (reference sequence). With 1 base clipped from V and 3 bases from J, the junction kept 3 bases outside the gene matches. The CDR3 length is 15 residues.

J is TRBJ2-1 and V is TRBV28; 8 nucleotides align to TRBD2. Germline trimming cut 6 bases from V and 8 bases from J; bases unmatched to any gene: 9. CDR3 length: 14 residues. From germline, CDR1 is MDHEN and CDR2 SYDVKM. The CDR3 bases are TGTGCCAGCAGCCTTAGGACTAGCTGGGATGAGCAGTTCTTC. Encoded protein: CASSLRTSWDEQFF.

CDR3 sequence (DNA): TGTGCCAGCAGTTGGAGGGATACTTACGAGCAGTACTTC. Protein product: CASSWRDTYEQYF. The J gene is TRBJ2-7, the V gene TRBV2, with D possibly matching TRBD2 (6 bases). The CDR3 is 13 amino acids. V dropped 5 bases and J dropped 4 bases, with 12 bases sitting between them. Germline CDR1 is SNHLY and CDR2 is FYNNEI.

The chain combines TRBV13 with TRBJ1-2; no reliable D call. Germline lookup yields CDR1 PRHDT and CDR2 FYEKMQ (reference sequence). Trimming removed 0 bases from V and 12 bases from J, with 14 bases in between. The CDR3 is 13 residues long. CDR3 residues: CASSLGRTDQHTF. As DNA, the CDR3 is TGTGCCAGCAGCTTAGGTCGGACCGACCAGCACACCTTC.

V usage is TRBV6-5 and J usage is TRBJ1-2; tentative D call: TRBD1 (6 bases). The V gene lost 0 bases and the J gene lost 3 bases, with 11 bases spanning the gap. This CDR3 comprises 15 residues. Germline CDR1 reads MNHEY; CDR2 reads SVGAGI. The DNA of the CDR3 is TGTGCCAGCAGTTACTCAATCTCAGGGGACTATGGCTACACCTTC. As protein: CASSYSISGDYGYTF.

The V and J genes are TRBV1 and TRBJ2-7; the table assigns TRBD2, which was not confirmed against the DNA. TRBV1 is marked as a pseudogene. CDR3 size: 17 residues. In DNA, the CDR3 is TGCACCAGCAGCCAAGATCCGACTAGCGGAAACTCCTACGAGCAGTACTTC. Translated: CTSSQDPTSGNSYEQYF.

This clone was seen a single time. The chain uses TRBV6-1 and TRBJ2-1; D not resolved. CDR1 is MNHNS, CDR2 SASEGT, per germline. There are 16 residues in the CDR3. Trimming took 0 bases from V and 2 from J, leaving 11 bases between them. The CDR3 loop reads CASSEALSYTYNEQFF. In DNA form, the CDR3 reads TGTGCCAGCAGTGAAGCGTTGTCATATACCTACAATGAGCAGTTCTTC.

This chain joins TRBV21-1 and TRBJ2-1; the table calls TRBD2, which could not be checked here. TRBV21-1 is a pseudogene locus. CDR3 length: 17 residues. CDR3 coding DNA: TGTGCCAGCACCTTGACTAGCGGGACGCACTTTAACAATGAGCAGTTCTTC. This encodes CASTLTSGTHFNNEQFF.

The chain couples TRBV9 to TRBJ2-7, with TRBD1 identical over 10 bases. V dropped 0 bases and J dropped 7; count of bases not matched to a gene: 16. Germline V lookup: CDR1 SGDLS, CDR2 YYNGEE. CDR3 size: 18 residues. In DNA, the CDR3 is TGTGCCAGCAGCGTAGCTGGGGACTGGGCGGGACAGGGGAAAGAGCAGTACTTC. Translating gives CASSVAGDWAGQGKEQYF.

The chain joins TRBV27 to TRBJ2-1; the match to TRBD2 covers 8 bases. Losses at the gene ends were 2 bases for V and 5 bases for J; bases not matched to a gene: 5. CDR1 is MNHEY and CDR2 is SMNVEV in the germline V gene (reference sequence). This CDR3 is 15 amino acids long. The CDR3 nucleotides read TGTGCCAGCAGTTTAAGGTTTAGCGGGGACAATGAGCAGTTCTTC. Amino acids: CASSLRFSGDNEQFF.

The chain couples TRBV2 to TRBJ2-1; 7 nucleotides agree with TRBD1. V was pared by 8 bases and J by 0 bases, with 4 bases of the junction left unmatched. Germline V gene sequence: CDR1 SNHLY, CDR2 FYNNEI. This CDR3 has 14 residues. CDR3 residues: CASGRDSSYNEQFF. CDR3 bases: TGTGCCAGCGGCCGGGACAGCTCCTACAATGAGCAGTTCTTC.

The CDR3 DNA follows: TGTGCCAGCAGGGGGGACGCTCTCTACAATGAGCAGTTCTTC. Translating it yields CASRGDALYNEQFF. This chain links TRBV2 with TRBJ2-1, with D perhaps being TRBD1 or TRBD2 (5 bases each). This CDR3 has 14 residues. V dropped 6 bases and J dropped 3 bases, with 12 bases sitting between them. Germline V CDR1 and CDR2: SNHLY, FYNNEI.

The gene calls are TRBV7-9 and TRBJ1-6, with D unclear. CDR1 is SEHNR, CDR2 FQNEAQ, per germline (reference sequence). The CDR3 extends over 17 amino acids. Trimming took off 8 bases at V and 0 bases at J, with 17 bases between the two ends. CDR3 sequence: CASSPWEGSSYNSPLHF. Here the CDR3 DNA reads TGTGCCAGCTCCCCCTGGGAGGGAAGCTCCTATAATTCACCCCTCCACTTT.

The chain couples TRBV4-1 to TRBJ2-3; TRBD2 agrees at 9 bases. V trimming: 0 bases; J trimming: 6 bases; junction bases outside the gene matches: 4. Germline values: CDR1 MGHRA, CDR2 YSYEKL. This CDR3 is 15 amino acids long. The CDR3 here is CASSQDLAGPDTQYF. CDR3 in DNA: TGCGCCAGCAGCCAAGATCTAGCGGGGCCCGATACGCAGTATTTT.

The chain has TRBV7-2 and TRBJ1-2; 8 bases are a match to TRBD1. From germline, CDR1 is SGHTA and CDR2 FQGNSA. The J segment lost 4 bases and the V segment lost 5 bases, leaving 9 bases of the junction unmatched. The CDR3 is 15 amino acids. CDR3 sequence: CASSAAPGGGYGYTF. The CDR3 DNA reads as TGTGCCAGCAGCGCAGCCCCAGGGGGCGGCTATGGCTACACCTTC.

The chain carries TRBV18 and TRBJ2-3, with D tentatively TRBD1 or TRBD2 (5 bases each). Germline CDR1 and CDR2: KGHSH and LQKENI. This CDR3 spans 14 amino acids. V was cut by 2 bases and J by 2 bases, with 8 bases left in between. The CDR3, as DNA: TGTGCCAGCTCACCAGTGGGGGTCACAGATACGCAGTATTTT. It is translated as CASSPVGVTDTQYF.

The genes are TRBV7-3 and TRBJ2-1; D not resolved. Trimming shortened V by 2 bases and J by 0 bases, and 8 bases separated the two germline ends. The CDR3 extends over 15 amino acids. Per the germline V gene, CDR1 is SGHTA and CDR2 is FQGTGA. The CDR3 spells CASSLEASSYNEQFF. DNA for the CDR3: TGTGCCAGCAGCTTAGAGGCGAGCTCCTACAATGAGCAGTTCTTC.

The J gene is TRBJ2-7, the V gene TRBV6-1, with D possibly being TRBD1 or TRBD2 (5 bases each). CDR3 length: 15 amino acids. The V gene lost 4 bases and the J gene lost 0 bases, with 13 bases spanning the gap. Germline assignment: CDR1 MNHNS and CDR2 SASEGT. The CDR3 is CASSGLGESSYEQYF. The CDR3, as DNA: TGTGCCAGCAGTGGCTTGGGGGAAAGCTCCTACGAGCAGTACTTC.